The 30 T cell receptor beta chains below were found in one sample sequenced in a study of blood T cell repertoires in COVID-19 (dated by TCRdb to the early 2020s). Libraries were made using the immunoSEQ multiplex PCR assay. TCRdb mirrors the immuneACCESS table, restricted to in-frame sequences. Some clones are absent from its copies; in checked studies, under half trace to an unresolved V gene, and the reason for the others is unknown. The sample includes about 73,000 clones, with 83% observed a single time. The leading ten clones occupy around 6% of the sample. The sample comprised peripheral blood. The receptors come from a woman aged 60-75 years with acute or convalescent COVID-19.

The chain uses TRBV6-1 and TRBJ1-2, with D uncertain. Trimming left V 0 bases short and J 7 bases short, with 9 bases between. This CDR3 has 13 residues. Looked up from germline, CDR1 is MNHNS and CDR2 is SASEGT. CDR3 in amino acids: CASSEARGTGYTF. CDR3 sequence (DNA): TGTGCCAGCAGTGAAGCGCGAGGTACTGGCTACACCTTC.

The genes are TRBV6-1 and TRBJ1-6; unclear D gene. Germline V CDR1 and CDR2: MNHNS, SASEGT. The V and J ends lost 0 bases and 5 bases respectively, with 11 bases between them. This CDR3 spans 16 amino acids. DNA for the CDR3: TGTGCCAGCAGTGAAGCGGGAGGGTCAAATAATTCACCCCTCCACTTT. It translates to CASSEAGGSNNSPLHF.

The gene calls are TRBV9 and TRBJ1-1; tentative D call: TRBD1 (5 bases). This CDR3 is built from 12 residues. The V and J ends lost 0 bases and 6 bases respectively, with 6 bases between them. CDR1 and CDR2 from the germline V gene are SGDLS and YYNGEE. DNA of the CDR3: TGTGCCAGCAGCGTAGGGGGGGCTGAAGCTTTCTTT. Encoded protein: CASSVGGAEAFF. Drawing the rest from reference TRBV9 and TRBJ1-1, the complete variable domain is DSGVTQTPKHLITATGQRVTLRCSPRSGDLSVYWYQQSLDQGLQFLIQYYNGEERAKGNILERFSAQQFPDLHSELNLSSLELGDSALYFCASSVGGAEAFFGQGTRLTVV.

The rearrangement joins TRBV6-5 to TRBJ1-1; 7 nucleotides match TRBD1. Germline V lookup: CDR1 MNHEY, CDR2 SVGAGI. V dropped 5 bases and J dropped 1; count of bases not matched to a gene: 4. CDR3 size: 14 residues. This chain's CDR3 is CASSLRTGNTEAFF. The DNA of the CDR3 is TGTGCCAGCAGTCTCCGGACAGGGAACACTGAAGCTTTCTTT.

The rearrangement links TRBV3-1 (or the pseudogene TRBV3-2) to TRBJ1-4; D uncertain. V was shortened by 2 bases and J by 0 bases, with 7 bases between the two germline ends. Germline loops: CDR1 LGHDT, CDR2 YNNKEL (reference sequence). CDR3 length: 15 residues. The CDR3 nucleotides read TGTGCCAGCAGCCAAAGCACTGCAACTAATGAAAAACTGTTTTTT. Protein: CASSQSTATNEKLFF.

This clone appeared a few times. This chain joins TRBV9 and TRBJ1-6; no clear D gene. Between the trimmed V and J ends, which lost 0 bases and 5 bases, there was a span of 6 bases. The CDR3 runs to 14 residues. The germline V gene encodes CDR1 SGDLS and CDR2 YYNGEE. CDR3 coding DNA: TGTGCCAGCAGCGTAGGCGTCCATAATTCACCCCTCCACTTT. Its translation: CASSVGVHNSPLHF.

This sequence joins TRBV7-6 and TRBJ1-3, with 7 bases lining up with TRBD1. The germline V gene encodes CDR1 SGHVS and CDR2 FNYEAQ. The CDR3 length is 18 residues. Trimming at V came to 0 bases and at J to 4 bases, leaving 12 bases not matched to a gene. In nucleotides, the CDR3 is TGTGCCAGCAGCTTAGCGAGGCAGGGGGTGATTGTCGGAAACACCATATATTTT. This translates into CASSLARQGVIVGNTIYF.

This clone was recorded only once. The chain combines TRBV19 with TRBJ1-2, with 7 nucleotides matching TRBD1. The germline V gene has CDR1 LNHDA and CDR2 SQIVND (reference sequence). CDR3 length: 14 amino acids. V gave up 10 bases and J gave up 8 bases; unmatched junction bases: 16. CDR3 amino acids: CATSLTGMELGYTF. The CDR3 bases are TGTGCCACCTCATTGACAGGGATGGAGTTGGGCTACACCTTC.

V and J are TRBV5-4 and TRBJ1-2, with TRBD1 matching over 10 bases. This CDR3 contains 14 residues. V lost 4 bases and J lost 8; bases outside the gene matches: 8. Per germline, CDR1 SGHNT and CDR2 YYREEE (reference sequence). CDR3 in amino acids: CASSLDRGIGGYTF. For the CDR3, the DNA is TGTGCCAGCAGCCTGGACAGGGGGATTGGCGGCTACACCTTC.

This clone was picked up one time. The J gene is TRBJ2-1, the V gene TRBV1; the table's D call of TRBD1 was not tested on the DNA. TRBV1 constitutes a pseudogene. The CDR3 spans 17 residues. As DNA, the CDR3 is TGCACCAGCAGCCAAGGGGACAGGGGGCCTTCCTACAATGAGCAGTTCTTC. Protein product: CTSSQGDRGPSYNEQFF.

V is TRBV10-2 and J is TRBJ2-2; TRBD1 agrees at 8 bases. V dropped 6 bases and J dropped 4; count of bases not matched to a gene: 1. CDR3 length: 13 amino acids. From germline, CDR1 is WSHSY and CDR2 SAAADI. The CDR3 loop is CASRTGGTGELFF. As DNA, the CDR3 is TGCGCCAGCAGAACAGGGGGCACCGGGGAGCTGTTTTTT.

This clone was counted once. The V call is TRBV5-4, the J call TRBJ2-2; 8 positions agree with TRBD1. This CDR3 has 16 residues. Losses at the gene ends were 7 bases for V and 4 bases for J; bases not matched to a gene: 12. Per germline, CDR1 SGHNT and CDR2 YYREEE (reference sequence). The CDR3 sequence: CASGSVGQGFTGELFF. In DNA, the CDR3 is TGTGCCAGCGGCTCAGTAGGACAGGGCTTCACCGGGGAGCTGTTTTTT.

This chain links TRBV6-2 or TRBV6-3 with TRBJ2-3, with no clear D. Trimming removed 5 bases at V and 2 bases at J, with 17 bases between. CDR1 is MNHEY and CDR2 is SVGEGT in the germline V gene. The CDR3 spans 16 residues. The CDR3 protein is CASSHTERPDTDTQYF. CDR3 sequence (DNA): TGTGCCAGCAGTCACACAGAAAGGCCCGACACAGATACGCAGTATTTT.

CDR3 in amino acids: CASSPTEEGFDTEAFF. CDR3 bases: TGTGCCAGCAGCCCTACGGAGGAGGGTTTCGACACTGAAGCTTTCTTT. The chain couples TRBV4-2 to TRBJ1-1; no reliable D call. The CDR3 has 16 amino acids. Trimming pared 4 bases from V and 3 bases from J, leaving 18 bases between. CDR1 and CDR2 (germline): LGHNA, YNFKEQ.

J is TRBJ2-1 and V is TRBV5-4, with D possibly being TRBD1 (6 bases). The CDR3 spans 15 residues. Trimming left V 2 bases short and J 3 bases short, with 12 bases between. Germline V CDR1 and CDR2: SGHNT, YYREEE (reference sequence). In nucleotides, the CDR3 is TGTGCCAGCAGCTTCGGACAGAATTACTACAATGAGCAGTTCTTC. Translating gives CASSFGQNYYNEQFF.

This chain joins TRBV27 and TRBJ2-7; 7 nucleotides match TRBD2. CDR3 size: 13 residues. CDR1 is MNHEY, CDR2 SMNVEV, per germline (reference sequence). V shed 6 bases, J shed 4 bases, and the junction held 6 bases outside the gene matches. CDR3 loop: CASRGGDKYEQYF. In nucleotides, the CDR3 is TGTGCCAGCAGGGGGGGGGATAAGTACGAGCAGTACTTC.

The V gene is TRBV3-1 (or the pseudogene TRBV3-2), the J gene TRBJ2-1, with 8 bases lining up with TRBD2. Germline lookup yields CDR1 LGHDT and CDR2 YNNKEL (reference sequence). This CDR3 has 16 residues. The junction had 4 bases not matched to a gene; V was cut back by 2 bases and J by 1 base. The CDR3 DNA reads TGTGCCAGCAGCCAAAGAGGCGGGAGGTCCTACAATGAGCAGTTCTTC. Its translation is CASSQRGGRSYNEQFF.

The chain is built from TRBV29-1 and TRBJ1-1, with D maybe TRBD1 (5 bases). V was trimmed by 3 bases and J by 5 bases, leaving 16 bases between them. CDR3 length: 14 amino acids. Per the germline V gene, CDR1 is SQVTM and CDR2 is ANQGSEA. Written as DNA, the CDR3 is TGCAGCGTTGAGGATATCGGTGGGGCGACTGAAGCTTTCTTT. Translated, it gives CSVEDIGGATEAFF.

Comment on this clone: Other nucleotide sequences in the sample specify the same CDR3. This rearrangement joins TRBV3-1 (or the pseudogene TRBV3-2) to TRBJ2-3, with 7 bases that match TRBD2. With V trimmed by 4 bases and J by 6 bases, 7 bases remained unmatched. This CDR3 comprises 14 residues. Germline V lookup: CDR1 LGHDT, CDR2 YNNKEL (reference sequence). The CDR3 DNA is TGTGCCAGCAGCCTCGGCCTGGGGGGGGATACGCAGTATTTT. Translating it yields CASSLGLGGDTQYF.

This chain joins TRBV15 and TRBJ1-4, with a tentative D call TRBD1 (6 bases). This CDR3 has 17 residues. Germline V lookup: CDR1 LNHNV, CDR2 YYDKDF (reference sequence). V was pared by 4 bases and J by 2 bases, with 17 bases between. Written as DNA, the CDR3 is TGTGCCACCAGCACTCGTACAGGGTTAGGGACTAATGAAAAACTGTTTTTT. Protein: CATSTRTGLGTNEKLFF. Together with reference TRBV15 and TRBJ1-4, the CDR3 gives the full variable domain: DAMVIQNPRYQVTQFGKPVTLSCSQTLNHNVMYWYQQKSSQAPKLLFHYYDKDFNNEADTPDNFQSRRPNTSFCFLDIRSPGLGDTAMYLCATSTRTGLGTNEKLFFGSGTQLSVL.

For the CDR3, the DNA is TGTGCCAGCAGCCAGTGGCAGGACAGGGGAGAGACCCAGTACTTC. Protein: CASSQWQDRGETQYF. This chain connects TRBV4-2 to TRBJ2-5, with 9 bases lining up with TRBD1. This CDR3 spans 15 amino acids. Germline V lookup: CDR1 LGHNA, CDR2 YNFKEQ. After removal of 3 bases from V and 4 bases from J, the junction contained 6 bases not matched to a gene.

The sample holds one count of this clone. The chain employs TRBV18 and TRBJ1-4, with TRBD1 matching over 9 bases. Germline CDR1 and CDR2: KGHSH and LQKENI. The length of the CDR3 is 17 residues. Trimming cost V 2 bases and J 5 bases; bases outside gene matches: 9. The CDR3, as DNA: TGTGCCAGCTCACCAGATACAGGGGGCGCCGGGAATGAAAAACTGTTTTTT. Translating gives CASSPDTGGAGNEKLFF.

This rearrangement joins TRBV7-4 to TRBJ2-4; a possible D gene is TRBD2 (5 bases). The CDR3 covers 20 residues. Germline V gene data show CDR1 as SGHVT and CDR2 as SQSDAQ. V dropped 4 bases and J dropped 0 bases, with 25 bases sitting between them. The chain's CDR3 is CASSSYLRGTPLLAKNIQYF. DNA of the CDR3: TGTGCCAGCAGCTCGTACCTACGGGGTACCCCCCTCTTAGCCAAAAACATTCAGTACTTC.

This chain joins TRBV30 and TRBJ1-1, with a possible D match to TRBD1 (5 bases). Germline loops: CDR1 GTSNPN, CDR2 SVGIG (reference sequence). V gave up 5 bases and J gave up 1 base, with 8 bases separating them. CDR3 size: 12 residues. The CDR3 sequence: CAWQRGNTEAFF. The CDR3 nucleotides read TGTGCCTGGCAAAGGGGGAACACTGAAGCTTTCTTT.

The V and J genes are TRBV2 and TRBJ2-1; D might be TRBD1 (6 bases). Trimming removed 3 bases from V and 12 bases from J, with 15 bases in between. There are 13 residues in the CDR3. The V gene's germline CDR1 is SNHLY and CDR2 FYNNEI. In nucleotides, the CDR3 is TGTGCCAGCAGTGACGACAGGCTACATGGGCAGTTCTTC. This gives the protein CASSDDRLHGQFF.

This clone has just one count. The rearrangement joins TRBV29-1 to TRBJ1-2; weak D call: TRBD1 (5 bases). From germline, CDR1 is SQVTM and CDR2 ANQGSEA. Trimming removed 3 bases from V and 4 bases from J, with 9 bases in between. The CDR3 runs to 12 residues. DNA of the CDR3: TGCAGCGTTGATGAGGACATCTATGGCTACACCTTC. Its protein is CSVDEDIYGYTF. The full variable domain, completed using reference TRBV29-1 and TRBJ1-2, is SAVISQKPSRDICQRGTSLTIQCQVDSQVTMMFWYRQQPGQSLTLIATANQGSEATYESGFVIDKFPISRPNLTFSTLTVSNMSPEDSSIYLCSVDEDIYGYTFGSGTRLTVV.

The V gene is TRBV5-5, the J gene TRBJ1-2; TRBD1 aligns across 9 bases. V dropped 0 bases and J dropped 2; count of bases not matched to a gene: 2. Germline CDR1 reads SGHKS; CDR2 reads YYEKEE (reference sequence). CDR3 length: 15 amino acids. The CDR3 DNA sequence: TGTGCCAGCAGCTTGGGGGACAGGGTAAACTATGGCTACACCTTC. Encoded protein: CASSLGDRVNYGYTF.

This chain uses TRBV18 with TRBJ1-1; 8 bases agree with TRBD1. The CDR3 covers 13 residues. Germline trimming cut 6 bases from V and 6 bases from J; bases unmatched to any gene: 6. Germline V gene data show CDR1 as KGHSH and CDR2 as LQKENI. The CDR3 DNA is TGTGCCAGCTCCGCAGGGGGCGCTTCTGAAGCTTTCTTT. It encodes CASSAGGASEAFF.

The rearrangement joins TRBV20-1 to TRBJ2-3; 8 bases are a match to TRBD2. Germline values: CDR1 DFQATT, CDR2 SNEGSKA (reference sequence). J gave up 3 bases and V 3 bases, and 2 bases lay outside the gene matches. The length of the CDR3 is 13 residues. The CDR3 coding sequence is TGCAGTGCTAGTCTAGCGGGTACAGATACGCAGTATTTT. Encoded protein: CSASLAGTDTQYF.

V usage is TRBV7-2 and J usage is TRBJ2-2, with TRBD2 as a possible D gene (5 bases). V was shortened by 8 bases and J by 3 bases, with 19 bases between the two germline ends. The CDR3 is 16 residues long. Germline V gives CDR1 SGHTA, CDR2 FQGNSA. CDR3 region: CASSPAGVGYTGELFF. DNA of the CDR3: TGTGCCAGCTCCCCCGCCGGGGTGGGATACACCGGGGAGCTGTTTTTT.